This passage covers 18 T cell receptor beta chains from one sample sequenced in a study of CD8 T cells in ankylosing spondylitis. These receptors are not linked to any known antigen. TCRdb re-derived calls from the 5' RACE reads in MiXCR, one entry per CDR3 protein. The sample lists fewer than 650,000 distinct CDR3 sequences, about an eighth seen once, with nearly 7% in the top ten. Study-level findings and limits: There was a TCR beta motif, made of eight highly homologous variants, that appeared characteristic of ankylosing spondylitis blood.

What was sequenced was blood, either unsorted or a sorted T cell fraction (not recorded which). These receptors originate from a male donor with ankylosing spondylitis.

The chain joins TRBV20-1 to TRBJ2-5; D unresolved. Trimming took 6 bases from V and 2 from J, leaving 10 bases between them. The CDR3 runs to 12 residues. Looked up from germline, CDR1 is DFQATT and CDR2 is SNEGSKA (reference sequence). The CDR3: CSAPRIQETQYF. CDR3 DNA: TGCAGTGCCCCTAGGATTCAAGAGACCCAGTACTTC.

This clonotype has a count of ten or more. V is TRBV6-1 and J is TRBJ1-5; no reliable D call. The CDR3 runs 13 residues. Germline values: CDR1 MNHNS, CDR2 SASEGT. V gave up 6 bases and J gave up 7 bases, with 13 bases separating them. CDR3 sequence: CASSEGLGQPQHF. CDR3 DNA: TGTGCCAGCAGCGAGGGCCTGGGGCAGCCCCAGCATTTT.

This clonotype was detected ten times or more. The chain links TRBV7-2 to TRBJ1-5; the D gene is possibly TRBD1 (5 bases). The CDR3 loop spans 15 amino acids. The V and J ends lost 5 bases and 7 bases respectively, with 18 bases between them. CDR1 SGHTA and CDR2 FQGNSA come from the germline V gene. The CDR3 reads CASSPSSGGEQPQHF. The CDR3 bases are TGTGCCAGCAGCCCCAGCTCCGGGGGTGAGCAGCCCCAGCATTTT. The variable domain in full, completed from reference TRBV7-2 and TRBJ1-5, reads GAGVSQSPSNKVTEKGKDVELRCDPISGHTALYWYRQSLGQGLEFLIYFQGNSAPDKSGLPSDRFSAERTGGSVSTLTIQRTQQEDSAVYLCASSPSSGGEQPQHFGDGTRLSIL.

The CDR3 protein is CASSPQQVNTEAFF. In DNA form, the CDR3 reads TGTGCCAGCTCACCACAACAGGTGAACACTGAAGCTTTCTTT. The rearrangement links TRBV18 to TRBJ1-1, with D possibly TRBD1 on 5 matching bases. Per the germline V gene, CDR1 is KGHSH and CDR2 is LQKENI. The CDR3 has 14 residues. The V gene lost 1 base and the J gene lost 0 bases, with 6 bases spanning the gap.

CDR3 nucleotide sequence: TGCGCCAGCAGCTTGGAGTCTGCCAATGAGCAGTTCTTC. Translated: CASSLESANEQFF. The chain links TRBV5-1 to TRBJ2-1; D is ambiguous. Trimming took 0 bases from V and 6 from J, leaving 7 bases between them. In germline, CDR1 is SGHRS, CDR2 YFSETQ. The CDR3 consists of 13 residues.

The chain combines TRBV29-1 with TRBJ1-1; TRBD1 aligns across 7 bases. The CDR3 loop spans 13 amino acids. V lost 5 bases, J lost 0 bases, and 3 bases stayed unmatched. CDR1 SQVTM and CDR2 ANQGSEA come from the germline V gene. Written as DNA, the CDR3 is TGCAGCGTTCGGGGACAGCTGAACACTGAAGCTTTCTTT. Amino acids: CSVRGQLNTEAFF.

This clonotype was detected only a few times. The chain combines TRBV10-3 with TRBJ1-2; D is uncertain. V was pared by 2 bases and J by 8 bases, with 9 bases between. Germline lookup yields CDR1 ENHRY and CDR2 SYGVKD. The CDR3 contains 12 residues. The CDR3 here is CAISEGEGGYTF. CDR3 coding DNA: TGTGCCATCAGTGAGGGGGAAGGGGGCTACACCTTC.

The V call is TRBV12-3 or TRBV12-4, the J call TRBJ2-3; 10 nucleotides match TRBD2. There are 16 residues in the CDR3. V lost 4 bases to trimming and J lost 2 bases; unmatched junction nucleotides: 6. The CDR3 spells CASSSWTSGHTDTQYF. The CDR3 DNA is TGTGCCAGCAGTTCCTGGACTAGCGGTCACACAGATACGCAGTATTTT.

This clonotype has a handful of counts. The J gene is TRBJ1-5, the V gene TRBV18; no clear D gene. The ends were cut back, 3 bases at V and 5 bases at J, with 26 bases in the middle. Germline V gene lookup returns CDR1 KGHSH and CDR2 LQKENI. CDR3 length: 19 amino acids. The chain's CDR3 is CASSPNPTRLATTDQPQHF. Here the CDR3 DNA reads TGTGCCAGCTCACCTAACCCAACCCGACTGGCGACAACGGATCAGCCCCAGCATTTT.

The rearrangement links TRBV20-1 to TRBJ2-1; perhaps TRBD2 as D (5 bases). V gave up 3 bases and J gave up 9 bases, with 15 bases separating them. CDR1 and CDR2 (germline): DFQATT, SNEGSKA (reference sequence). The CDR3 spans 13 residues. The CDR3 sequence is CSARFGGRGEQFF. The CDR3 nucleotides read TGCAGTGCTAGGTTCGGAGGCCGGGGTGAGCAGTTCTTC.

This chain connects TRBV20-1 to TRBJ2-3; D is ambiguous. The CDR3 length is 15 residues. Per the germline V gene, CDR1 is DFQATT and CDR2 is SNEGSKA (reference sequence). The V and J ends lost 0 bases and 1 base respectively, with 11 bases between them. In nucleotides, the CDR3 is TGCAGTGCTAGAGACGACCAAATGGGCACAGATACGCAGTATTTT. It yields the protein CSARDDQMGTDTQYF.

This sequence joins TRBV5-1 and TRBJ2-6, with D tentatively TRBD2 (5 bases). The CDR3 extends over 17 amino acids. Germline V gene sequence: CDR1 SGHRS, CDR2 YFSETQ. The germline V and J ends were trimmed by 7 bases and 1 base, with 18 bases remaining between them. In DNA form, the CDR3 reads TGCGCCAGCTCGACGGGGTCGACTTATTCTGGGGCCAACGTCCTGACTTTC. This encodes CASSTGSTYSGANVLTF. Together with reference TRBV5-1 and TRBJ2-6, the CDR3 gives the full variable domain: KAGVTQTPRYLIKTRGQQVTLSCSPISGHRSVSWYQQTPGQGLQFLFEYFSETQRNKGNFPGRFSGRQFSNSRSEMNVSTLELGDSALYLCASSTGSTYSGANVLTFGAGSRLTVL.

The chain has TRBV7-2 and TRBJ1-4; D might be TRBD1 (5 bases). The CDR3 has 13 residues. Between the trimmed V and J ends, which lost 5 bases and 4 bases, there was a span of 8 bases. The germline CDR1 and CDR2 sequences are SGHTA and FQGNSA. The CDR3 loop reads CASSGTVNEKLFF. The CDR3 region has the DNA TGTGCCAGCAGCGGGACCGTTAATGAAAAACTGTTTTTT.

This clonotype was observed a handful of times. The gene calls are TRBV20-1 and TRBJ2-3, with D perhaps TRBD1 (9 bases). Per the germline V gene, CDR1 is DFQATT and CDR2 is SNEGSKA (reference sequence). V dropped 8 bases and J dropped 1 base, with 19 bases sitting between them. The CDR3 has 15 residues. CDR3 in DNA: TGCAGTCCCCCCGGGGGGGACAGGGGCACAGATACGCAGTATTTT. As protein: CSPPGGDRGTDTQYF.

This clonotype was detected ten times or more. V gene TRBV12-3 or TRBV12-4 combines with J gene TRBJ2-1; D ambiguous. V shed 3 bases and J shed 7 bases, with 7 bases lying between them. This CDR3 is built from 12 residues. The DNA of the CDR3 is TGTGCCAGCAGTTTTGTTAGGAATGAGCAGTTCTTC. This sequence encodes CASSFVRNEQFF.

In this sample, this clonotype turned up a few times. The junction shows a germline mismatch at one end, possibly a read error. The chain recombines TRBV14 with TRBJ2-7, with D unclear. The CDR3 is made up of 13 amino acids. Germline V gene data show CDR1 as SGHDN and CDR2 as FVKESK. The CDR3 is CASSQELSYEQYF. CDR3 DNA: TGTGCCAGCAGTCAAGAGCTTTCCTACGAGCAGTACTTC.

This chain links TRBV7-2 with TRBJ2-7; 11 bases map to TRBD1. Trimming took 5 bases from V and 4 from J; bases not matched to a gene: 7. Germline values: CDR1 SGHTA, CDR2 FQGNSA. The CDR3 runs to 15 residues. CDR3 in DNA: TGTGCCAGCAGCACTAAAGGACAGGGGGCATACGAGCAGTACTTC. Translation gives CASSTKGQGAYEQYF.

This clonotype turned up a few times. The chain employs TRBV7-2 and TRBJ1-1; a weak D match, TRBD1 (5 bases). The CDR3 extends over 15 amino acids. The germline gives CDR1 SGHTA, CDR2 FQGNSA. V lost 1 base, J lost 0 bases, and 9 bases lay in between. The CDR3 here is CASSLGVGLNTEAFF. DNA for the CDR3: TGTGCCAGCAGCTTAGGTGTGGGGCTGAACACTGAAGCTTTCTTT. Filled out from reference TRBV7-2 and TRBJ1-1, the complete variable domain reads GAGVSQSPSNKVTEKGKDVELRCDPISGHTALYWYRQSLGQGLEFLIYFQGNSAPDKSGLPSDRFSAERTGGSVSTLTIQRTQQEDSAVYLCASSLGVGLNTEAFFGQGTRLTVV.